Following are 31 T cell receptor beta chains from one sample sequenced in a study of blood T cells in healthy people across ages. A second about 7 to 12 cycle PCR used barcoded and J-beta primers. TCRdb recomputed calls from the 5' RACE reads with MiXCR, one row per CDR3 protein. Of 850,000 to 950,000 distinct CDR3 sequences in the sample, 25% to 35% were seen once. Sequenced: blood. The receptors come from a woman aged 80 or older in good health.

Ten or more counts support this clonotype. The rearrangement links TRBV20-1 to TRBJ1-5; D is perhaps TRBD1 (5 bases). The CDR3 is 14 amino acids. Germline-derived CDR1 and CDR2 are DFQATT and SNEGSKA (reference sequence). V gave up 5 bases and J gave up 2 bases, with 13 bases separating them. The DNA of the CDR3 is TGCAGTGCTGGCAGGGCTGGTGGCAATCAGCCCCAGCATTTT. Translation: CSAGRAGGNQPQHF.

The chain carries TRBV12-3 or TRBV12-4 and TRBJ2-3; D remains unclear. Trimming stripped 7 bases from V and 4 bases from J, with 12 bases between. The CDR3 consists of 13 residues. DNA of the CDR3: TGTGCCAGCACCCGCGATCGCGCAGATACGCAGTATTTT. Encoded protein: CASTRDRADTQYF.

The chain links TRBV12-3 or TRBV12-4 to TRBJ1-6, with D possibly being TRBD1 (5 bases). With 6 bases removed from V and 10 bases from J, the gap between germline ends came to 16 bases. The CDR3 is 14 residues long. CDR3 sequence reads: CASSPSQGMSPLHF. The CDR3 DNA follows: TGTGCCAGCAGCCCTTCCCAGGGTATGTCACCCCTCCACTTT.

In regard to this clonotype: Just one base apart from a much larger clone, this may be a read error. This sequence joins TRBV20-1 and TRBJ1-1; D is unresolved. V lost 6 bases and J 0 bases, leaving 11 bases between the germline ends. Germline CDR1 and CDR2: DFQATT and SNEGSKA (reference sequence). This CDR3 is 13 amino acids long. CDR3 residues: CSAPRCLNTEAFF. In DNA form, the CDR3 reads TGCAGTGCCCCTCGGTGCCTGAACACTGAAGCTTTCTTT.

In its sample, this clonotype was seen many times. The genes are TRBV6-1 and TRBJ2-3, with TRBD1 matching 9 bases. The CDR3 spans 13 residues. Germline CDR1 and CDR2: MNHNS and SASEGT. The V gene end was trimmed by 4 bases and the J gene end by 5 bases; junction bases not matched to a gene: 1. The CDR3 DNA is TGTGCCAGCAGTGTGGACAGGGGAGATACGCAGTATTTT. It yields the protein CASSVDRGDTQYF.

This clonotype was counted ten times or more. The chain uses TRBV4-3 and TRBJ2-5, with TRBD2 identical over 10 bases. The J segment lost 4 bases and the V segment lost 2 bases, leaving 13 bases of the junction unmatched. Looked up from germline, CDR1 is LGHNA and CDR2 is YSLEER. This CDR3 region has 18 residues. This chain's CDR3 is CASSQQVSGLAVGETQYF. CDR3 nucleotides: TGCGCCAGCAGCCAACAAGTTTCTGGACTAGCGGTGGGAGAGACCCAGTACTTC.

This clonotype occurred a few times. This may stem from a read error, because a much larger clone lies one nucleotide away. This chain uses TRBV6-2 or TRBV6-3 with TRBJ2-5, with 9 bases lining up with TRBD1. The V gene's germline CDR1 is MNHEY and CDR2 SVGEGT. The CDR3 extends over 13 amino acids. The J segment lost 11 bases and the V segment lost 10 bases, leaving 14 bases of the junction unmatched. Here the CDR3 reads CATRDRAYNEQYF. For the CDR3, the DNA is TGTGCCACCCGGGACAGGGCTTACAATGAGCAGTACTTC.

This clonotype showed up many times. The chain couples TRBV6-2 or TRBV6-3 to TRBJ2-5; weak D call: TRBD1 (6 bases). The CDR3 loop spans 20 amino acids. CDR1 MNHEY and CDR2 SVGEGT come from the germline V gene. Trimming removed 0 bases from V and 4 bases from J, with 27 bases in between. CDR3 region: CASSYSMGQGRQSYSETQYF. The CDR3 DNA reads as TGTGCCAGCAGTTACTCGATGGGACAAGGGAGACAATCTTATTCAGAGACCCAGTACTTC.

This clonotype came up a few times. The junction differs from germline at one of its ends, possibly a read error. The chain employs TRBV4-1 and TRBJ2-3, with no clear D. The CDR3 is 14 residues long. CDR1 is MGHRA and CDR2 is YSYEKL in the germline V gene. CDR3 bases: TGCGCCGGCAGCCACCCGCCTAGCACAGATACGCAGTATTTT. It is translated as CAGSHPPSTDTQYF.

The CDR3 DNA reads TGTGCCAGCAGCTTGCTCAGTGGACCGAACACTGAAGCTTTCTTT. As protein: CASSLLSGPNTEAFF. The chain carries TRBV7-6 and TRBJ1-1; D unresolved. The CDR3 runs 15 residues. The V gene lost 3 bases and the J gene lost 1 base, with 12 bases spanning the gap. Germline CDR1 and CDR2: SGHVS and FNYEAQ.

To note about this clonotype: A much larger clone lies a single base off, so this may be a read error. V usage is TRBV20-1 and J usage is TRBJ2-3, with TRBD1 matching 8 bases. Germline CDR1 reads DFQATT; CDR2 reads SNEGSKA (reference sequence). The CDR3 length is 14 residues. CDR3 in amino acids: CSALDRGGADAQYF. The CDR3 nucleotides are TGCAGTGCTTTAGACAGGGGTGGCGCAGATGCGCAGTATTTT.

This chain uses TRBV6-4 with TRBJ2-5; 12 nucleotides match TRBD2. Unmatched junction bases numbered 0, after V lost 2 bases and J lost 2 bases. Germline V CDR1 and CDR2: MRHNA, SNTAGT. The CDR3 length is 15 residues. CDR3 DNA: TGTGCCAGCAGTGACACTAGCGGGGGGCAAGAGACCCAGTACTTC. This codes for CASSDTSGGQETQYF.

The table lists this clonotype with many counts. The chain employs TRBV24-1 and TRBJ2-3; 8 bases align to TRBD2. Per the germline V gene, CDR1 is KGHDR and CDR2 is SFDVKD. J was trimmed by 5 bases and V by 4 bases; bases with no gene match: 4. CDR3 length: 14 residues. CDR3 sequence: CATSEGTSRDTQYF. The CDR3 DNA sequence: TGTGCCACCAGTGAGGGGACTAGTCGAGATACGCAGTATTTT.

Many counts were recorded for this clonotype. V usage is TRBV4-2 and J usage is TRBJ2-7, with D possibly being TRBD1 (6 bases). Deletions cut 4 bases from V and 6 bases from J, with 19 bases between. The CDR3 covers 15 residues. The germline CDR1 and CDR2 sequences are LGHNA and YNFKEQ. CDR3 residues: CASSLPGQQGTEQYF. As DNA, the CDR3 is TGTGCCAGCAGCCTTCCGGGACAACAAGGTACCGAGCAGTACTTC.

The V and J genes are TRBV18 and TRBJ2-2; D unclear. The CDR3 contains 14 residues. The ends were cut back, 4 bases at V and 4 bases at J, with 10 bases in the middle. From germline, CDR1 is KGHSH and CDR2 LQKENI. This CDR3 is CASSLQGLTGELFF. The DNA of the CDR3 is TGTGCCAGCTCACTCCAAGGCCTCACCGGGGAGCTGTTTTTT.

The sample holds many counts of this clonotype. The chain's CDR3 is CASSLQGSGNQPQHF. CDR3 sequence (DNA): TGTGCCAGCAGTTTACAGGGTAGTGGGAATCAGCCCCAGCATTTT. V gene TRBV7-2 combines with J gene TRBJ1-5, with D possibly TRBD1 on 6 matching bases. V dropped 6 bases and J dropped 4 bases, with 16 bases sitting between them. Germline V gives CDR1 SGHTA, CDR2 FQGNSA. This CDR3 comprises 15 residues.

Ten or more counts support this clonotype. This chain uses TRBV20-1 with TRBJ2-5; 8 nucleotides match TRBD2. J was trimmed by 1 base and V by 0 bases; bases with no gene match: 4. The germline CDR1 and CDR2 sequences are DFQATT and SNEGSKA (reference sequence). The CDR3 runs 15 residues. CDR3 loop: CSARDSLAVQETQYF. In nucleotides, the CDR3 is TGCAGTGCTAGAGATTCACTAGCGGTCCAAGAGACCCAGTACTTC.

V is TRBV27 and J is TRBJ1-2; D might be TRBD1 (5 bases). The germline V and J ends were trimmed by 5 bases and 6 bases, with 13 bases remaining between them. Germline assignment: CDR1 MNHEY and CDR2 SMNVEV (reference sequence). The CDR3 totals 13 residues. Written as DNA, the CDR3 is TGTGCCAGCAGTCGCCCTCAGGGAAATGGCTACACCTTC. Translation gives CASSRPQGNGYTF.

This clonotype was counted a single time. The V call is TRBV30, the J call TRBJ2-3, with unresolved D. V lost 3 bases, J lost 2 bases, and 6 bases lay in between. In germline, CDR1 is GTSNPN, CDR2 SVGIG (reference sequence). The CDR3 contains 12 residues. CDR3 region: CAWSGATDTQYF. DNA of the CDR3: TGTGCCTGGAGCGGCGCCACAGATACGCAGTATTTT.

This clonotype was seen many times. The chain employs TRBV28 and TRBJ1-5; TRBD1 is a possible D gene (5 bases). CDR3 length equals 14 residues. V lost 2 bases and J lost 2, with 7 bases in between. Germline V CDR1 and CDR2: MDHEN, SYDVKM. CDR3 coding DNA: TGTGCCAGCAGTTTAATACAGGGCAATCAGCCCCAGCATTTT. It codes for CASSLIQGNQPQHF.

This clonotype was seen just once. The rearrangement joins TRBV20-1 to TRBJ1-2, with 8 bases lining up with TRBD1. Per germline, CDR1 DFQATT and CDR2 SNEGSKA (reference sequence). V dropped 6 bases and J dropped 1; count of bases not matched to a gene: 4. CDR3 length: 13 amino acids. The CDR3: CSAIQGDNYGYTF. DNA for the CDR3: TGCAGTGCCATACAGGGGGATAACTATGGCTACACCTTC.

This clonotype was detected many times. This chain links TRBV7-2 with TRBJ2-7; 7 nucleotides match TRBD1. V trimming: 5 bases; J trimming: 5 bases; junction bases outside the gene matches: 9. The length of the CDR3 is 14 residues. Germline V gene data show CDR1 as SGHTA and CDR2 as FQGNSA. The CDR3, as DNA: TGTGCCAGCAGCGCGCAGACAGGGTTCAACGAGCAGTACTTC. Protein: CASSAQTGFNEQYF.

J is TRBJ2-1 and V is TRBV6-1, with D uncertain. Trimming removed 6 bases at V and 5 bases at J, with 11 bases between. From germline, CDR1 is MNHNS and CDR2 SASEGT. The CDR3 totals 13 residues. The CDR3 loop is CASRAVFNNEQFF. The CDR3, as DNA: TGTGCCAGCAGGGCAGTCTTTAACAATGAGCAGTTCTTC.

This clonotype was counted ten times or more. The rearrangement uses TRBV3-1 and TRBJ2-4; TRBD2 aligns across 7 bases. This CDR3 has 17 residues. Losses at the gene ends were 5 bases for V and 2 bases for J; bases not matched to a gene: 12. Germline assignment: CDR1 LGHDT and CDR2 YNNKEL (reference sequence). CDR3 in amino acids: CASSVLGRRGTKNIQYF. The CDR3 DNA sequence: TGTGCCAGCAGCGTCCTCGGACGGCGGGGGACCAAAAACATTCAGTACTTC.

In DNA, the CDR3 is TGTGCCAGCAGTCCCCAGGGACAGGGCTCCTACGAGCAGTACTTC. It yields the protein CASSPQGQGSYEQYF. The chain uses TRBV28 and TRBJ2-7, with TRBD1 matching over 9 bases. CDR1 is MDHEN, CDR2 SYDVKM, per germline. The CDR3 contains 15 residues. V lost 5 bases and J lost 0; bases outside the gene matches: 5.

This clonotype was seen ten or more times. The genes are TRBV20-1 and TRBJ2-7, with a tentative D call TRBD1 (5 bases). The germline gives CDR1 DFQATT, CDR2 SNEGSKA (reference sequence). V was cut by 0 bases and J by 3 bases, with 9 bases left in between. The CDR3 spans 13 residues. In DNA, the CDR3 is TGCAGTGCTAGAGAAGGGGTTAGCTACGAGCAGTACTTC. It yields the protein CSAREGVSYEQYF.

This chain connects TRBV7-2 to TRBJ1-3; the match to TRBD1 covers 9 bases. This CDR3 contains 14 residues. V lost 5 bases and J lost 9; bases outside the gene matches: 8. CDR1 is SGHTA, CDR2 FQGNSA, per germline. The CDR3 nucleotides read TGTGCCAGCAGCCCTCGACAGGGGGGACCCACCATATATTTT. Amino acid sequence: CASSPRQGGPTIYF.

This clonotype appeared a few times. The V gene is TRBV4-1, the J gene TRBJ1-1; D gene unclear. V lost 1 base and J 1 base, leaving 13 bases between the germline ends. This CDR3 contains 16 residues. Germline-derived CDR1 and CDR2 are MGHRA and YSYEKL. The CDR3 here is CASSQGGFSPNTEAFF. The DNA for the CDR3 is TGCGCCAGCAGCCAAGGAGGGTTCAGTCCGAACACTGAAGCTTTCTTT.

This clonotype was seen at least ten times. The V call is TRBV18, the J call TRBJ2-7, with D possibly being TRBD2 (5 bases). This CDR3 region has 14 residues. Germline CDR1 and CDR2: KGHSH and LQKENI. V shed 3 bases and J shed 6 bases, with 15 bases lying between them. This CDR3 is CASSPSAASSEQYF. The DNA of the CDR3 is TGTGCCAGCTCACCCTCCGCGGCTAGCAGCGAGCAGTACTTC.

The chain uses TRBV6-1 and TRBJ2-5; possible D gene TRBD2, 6 bases. Germline V gene sequence: CDR1 MNHNS, CDR2 SASEGT. This CDR3 is built from 16 residues. The germline V and J ends were trimmed by 11 bases and 1 base, with 23 bases remaining between them. This chain's CDR3 is CASTAGSAGSQETQYF. The DNA for the CDR3 is TGTGCCTCTACAGCCGGGAGCGCAGGAAGCCAAGAGACCCAGTACTTC.

V is TRBV20-1 and J is TRBJ2-2, with D possibly called TRBD1 or TRBD2 (6 bases each). The CDR3 runs to 15 residues. Germline V gives CDR1 DFQATT, CDR2 SNEGSKA (reference sequence). V was shortened by 7 bases and J by 2 bases, with 17 bases between the two germline ends. The CDR3 region is CSGLGGTQNTGELFF. DNA of the CDR3: TGCAGTGGGTTGGGCGGGACACAAAACACCGGGGAGCTGTTTTTT.